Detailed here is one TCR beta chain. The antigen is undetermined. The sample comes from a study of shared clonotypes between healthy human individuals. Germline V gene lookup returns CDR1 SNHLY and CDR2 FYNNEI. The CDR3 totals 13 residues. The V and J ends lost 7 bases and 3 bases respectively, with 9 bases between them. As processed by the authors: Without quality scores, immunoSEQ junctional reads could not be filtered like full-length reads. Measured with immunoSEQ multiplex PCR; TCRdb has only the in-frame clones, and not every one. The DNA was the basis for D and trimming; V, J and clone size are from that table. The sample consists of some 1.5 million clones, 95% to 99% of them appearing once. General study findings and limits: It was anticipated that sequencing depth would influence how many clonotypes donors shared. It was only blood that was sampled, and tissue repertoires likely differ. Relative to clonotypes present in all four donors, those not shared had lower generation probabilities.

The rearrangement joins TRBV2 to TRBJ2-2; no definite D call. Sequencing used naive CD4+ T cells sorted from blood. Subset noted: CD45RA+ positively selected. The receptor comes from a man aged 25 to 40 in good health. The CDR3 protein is CASTGYDTGELFF. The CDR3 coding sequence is TGTGCCAGCACTGGGTACGACACCGGGGAGCTGTTTTTT.